The T cell receptor (beta chain) described here comes from a study of blood T cell repertoires in COVID-19. Study background: Samples of COVID-19 (acute and convalescent) were obtained from the United States, Italy and Spain.

Germline CDR1 is SGHTA and CDR2 is FQGNSA. Trimming stripped 3 bases from V and 0 bases from J, with 11 bases between. The CDR3 covers 16 residues. As handled by the study authors: By means of reference gene primer amplification, nucleated cell counts were estimated. Some clones are missing from TCRdb's copy, which holds only in-frame ones; the method was immunoSEQ multiplex PCR. The V and J calls and the clone size are those of that table, but D and trimming were determined from the DNA. The sample includes about 250,000 clones, 85% to 90% of them seen just once. Membership in each cohort depended on participant-reported clinical history. Cohort 3 donors were reported recovered after two negative PCRs, clearance, or symptom resolution.

The receptor comes from a man in his forties who had recovered from COVID-19. V and J are TRBV7-2 and TRBJ2-2; tentatively, D is TRBD2 (5 bases). The sample was PBMCs or T cells enriched from blood (not recorded which). The CDR3 sequence is CASSLRAGANTGELFF. In DNA form, the CDR3 reads TGTGCCAGCAGCTTGCGGGCGGGTGCGAACACCGGGGAGCTGTTTTTT.